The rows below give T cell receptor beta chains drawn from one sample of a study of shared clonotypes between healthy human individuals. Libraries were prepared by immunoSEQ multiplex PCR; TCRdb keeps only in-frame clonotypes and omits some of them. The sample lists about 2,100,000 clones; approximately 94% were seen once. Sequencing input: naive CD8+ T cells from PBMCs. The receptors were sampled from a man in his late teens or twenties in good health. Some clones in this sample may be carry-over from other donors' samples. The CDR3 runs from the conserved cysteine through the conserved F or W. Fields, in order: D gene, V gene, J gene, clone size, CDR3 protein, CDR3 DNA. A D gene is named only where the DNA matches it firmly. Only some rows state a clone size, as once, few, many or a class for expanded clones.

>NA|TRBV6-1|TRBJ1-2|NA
CASSPSGLAYGYTF
TGTGCCAGCAGCCCTTCGGGGTTGGCCTATGGCTACACCTTC
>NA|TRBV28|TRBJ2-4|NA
CASSFMAGTNIQYF
TGTGCCAGCAGTTTCATGGCGGGGACAAACATTCAGTACTTC
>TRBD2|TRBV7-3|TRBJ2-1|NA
CASSSTSGFDNEQFF
TGTGCCAGCAGCTCTACTAGCGGATTCGACAATGAGCAGTTCTTC
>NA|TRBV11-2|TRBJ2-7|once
CASSFGGYYEQYF
TGTGCCAGCAGCTTTGGGGGATACTACGAGCAGTACTTC
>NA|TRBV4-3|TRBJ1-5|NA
CASSQLWEASQPQHF
TGCGCCAGCAGCCAACTTTGGGAGGCGTCTCAGCCCCAGCATTTT
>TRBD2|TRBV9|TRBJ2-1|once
CASSDRTSGSNEQFF
TGTGCCAGCAGCGATCGGACTAGCGGGAGCAATGAGCAGTTCTTC
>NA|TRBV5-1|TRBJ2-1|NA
CASSFLGGGNLREQFF
TGCGCCAGCAGCTTTCTAGGGGGCGGGAATCTTCGGGAGCAGTTCTTC
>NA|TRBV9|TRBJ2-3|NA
CASSVYGGRGPDTQYF
TGTGCCAGCAGCGTATACGGAGGGAGAGGGCCAGATACGCAGTATTTT
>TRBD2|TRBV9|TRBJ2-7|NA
CASSVVEGGIYEQYF
TGTGCCAGCAGCGTAGTCGAGGGAGGGATCTACGAGCAGTACTTC
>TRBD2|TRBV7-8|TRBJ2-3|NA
CASSLAFLAGVTDTQYF
TGTGCCAGCAGCTTAGCGTTTCTAGCGGGAGTGACAGATACGCAGTATTTT
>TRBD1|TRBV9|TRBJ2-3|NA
CASSVGQGPTNTQYF
TGTGCCAGCAGCGTAGGACAGGGTCCAACGAATACGCAGTATTTT
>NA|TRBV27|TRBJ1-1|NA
CASKERMNTEAFF
TGTGCCAGCAAGGAGCGGATGAACACTGAAGCTTTCTTT
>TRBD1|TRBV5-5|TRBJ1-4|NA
CASSWDRFATNEKLFF
TGTGCCAGCAGCTGGGACAGATTTGCAACTAATGAAAAACTGTTTTTT
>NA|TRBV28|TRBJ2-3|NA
CASRDPRGESGTDTQYF
TGTGCCAGCAGGGACCCCAGGGGGGAGTCTGGCACAGATACGCAGTATTTT
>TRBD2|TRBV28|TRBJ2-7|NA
CASSFLAGGSYEQYF
TGTGCCAGCAGTTTCCTAGCGGGAGGATCCTACGAGCAGTACTTC
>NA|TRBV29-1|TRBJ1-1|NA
CSVPDSRGEAFF
TGCAGCGTACCGGACAGCCGCGGTGAAGCTTTCTTT
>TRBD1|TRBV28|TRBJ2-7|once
CASSLIGTGPYEQYF
TGTGCCAGCAGCCTCATCGGGACAGGACCCTACGAGCAGTACTTC
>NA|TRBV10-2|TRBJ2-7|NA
CASSDPDWTHEQYF
TGCGCCAGCAGTGATCCAGATTGGACTCACGAGCAGTACTTC
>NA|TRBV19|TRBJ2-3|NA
CASSVGLSTDTQYF
TGTGCCAGTAGTGTGGGACTTAGCACAGATACGCAGTATTTT
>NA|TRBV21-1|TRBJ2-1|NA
CASSKVETSGLASYNEQFF
TGTGCCAGCAGCAAAGTTGAGACTAGCGGGTTGGCCTCCTACAATGAGCAGTTCTTC
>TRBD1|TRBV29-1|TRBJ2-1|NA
CSAEGQGFYNEQFF
TGCAGCGCTGAAGGACAGGGGTTCTACAATGAGCAGTTCTTC
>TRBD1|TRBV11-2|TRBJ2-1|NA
CASTRTDRGRYNEQFF
TGTGCCAGTACCCGAACAGACAGGGGGCGTTACAATGAGCAGTTCTTC
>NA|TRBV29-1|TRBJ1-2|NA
CSVEDEVWAEEYGYTF
TGCAGCGTTGAAGATGAGGTCTGGGCGGAGGAGTATGGCTACACCTTC
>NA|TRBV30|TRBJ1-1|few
CAWSVAKNTEAFF
TGTGCCTGGAGTGTGGCCAAGAACACTGAAGCTTTCTTT
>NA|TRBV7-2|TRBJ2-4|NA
CASSSDNFKGKNIQYF
TGTGCCAGCAGCTCAGACAACTTTAAAGGCAAAAACATTCAGTACTTC
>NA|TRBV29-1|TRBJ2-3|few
CSGDAQYF
TGCAGTGGGGATGCGCAGTATTTT
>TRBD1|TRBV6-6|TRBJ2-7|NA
CASSPLGQGSYEQYF
TGTGCCAGCAGTCCCCTAGGACAGGGTTCCTACGAGCAGTACTTC
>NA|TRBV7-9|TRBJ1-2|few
CASSPVWTNYGYTF
TGTGCCAGCAGCCCTGTCTGGACCAACTATGGCTACACCTTC
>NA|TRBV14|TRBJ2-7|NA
CASSHNVYRDTIHEQYF
TGTGCCAGCAGCCACAACGTTTACCGGGATACCATCCACGAGCAGTACTTC
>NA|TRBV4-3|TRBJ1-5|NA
CASSQVWATEGNQPQHF
TGCGCCAGCAGCCAAGTGTGGGCAACGGAAGGGAATCAGCCCCAGCATTTT
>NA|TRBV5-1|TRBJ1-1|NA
CASSLQNTEAFF
TGCGCCAGCAGCTTGCAGAACACTGAAGCTTTCTTT
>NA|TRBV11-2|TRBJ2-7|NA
CASSLDSGGRPEQYF
TGTGCCAGCAGCTTAGATTCCGGGGGGCGCCCCGAGCAGTACTTC
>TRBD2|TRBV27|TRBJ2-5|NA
CASSLAGGHETQYF
TGTGCCAGCAGTCTAGCGGGAGGCCACGAGACCCAGTACTTC
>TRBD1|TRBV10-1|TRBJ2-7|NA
CATAKGAVRTGSYEQYF
TGCGCCACCGCTAAGGGGGCCGTCAGGACTGGCTCCTACGAGCAGTACTTC
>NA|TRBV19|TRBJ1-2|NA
CASSTTANYGYTF
TGTGCCAGTAGTACGACAGCAAACTATGGCTACACCTTC
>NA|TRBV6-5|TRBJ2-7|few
CASSRGIPYEQYF
TGTGCCAGCTCCCGGGGGATCCCCTACGAGCAGTACTTC
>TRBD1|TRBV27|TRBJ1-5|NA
CASSSAGTGSNQPQHF
TGTGCCAGCAGTTCAGCCGGGACAGGAAGCAATCAGCCCCAGCATTTT
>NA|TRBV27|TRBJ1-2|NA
CASSLSSLIPGTYGYTF
TGTGCCAGCAGTTTATCTTCCCTAATTCCAGGGACCTATGGCTACACCTTC
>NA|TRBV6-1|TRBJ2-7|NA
CASSELRVGTDSYEQYF
TGTGCCAGCAGTGAATTGAGGGTAGGGACCGATTCCTACGAGCAGTACTTC
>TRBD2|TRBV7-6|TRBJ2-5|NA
CASRKLAAKQETQYF
TGTGCCAGCAGAAAACTAGCGGCAAAACAAGAGACCCAGTACTTC
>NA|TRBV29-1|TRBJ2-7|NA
CSVEASVSGRTYEQYF
TGCAGCGTTGAAGCGTCGGTGTCAGGGAGAACCTACGAGCAGTACTTC
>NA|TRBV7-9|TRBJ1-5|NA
CASSIQDQPQHF
TGTGCCAGCAGCATACAGGATCAGCCCCAGCATTTT
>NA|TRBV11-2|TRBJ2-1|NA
CASSPPGSDEQFF
TGTGCCAGCAGCCCCCCGGGGTCCGATGAGCAGTTCTTC
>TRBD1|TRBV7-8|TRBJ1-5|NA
CASSLTGAQPQHF
TGTGCCAGCAGTTTAACAGGGGCCCAGCCCCAGCATTTT
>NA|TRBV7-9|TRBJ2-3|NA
CASLPPAGMKADTQYF
TGTGCCAGCCTCCCCCCCGCGGGGATGAAGGCAGATACGCAGTATTTT
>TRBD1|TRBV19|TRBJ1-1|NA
CASTLNRGGNTEAFF
TGTGCCAGTACCTTGAACAGGGGCGGTAACACTGAAGCTTTCTTT
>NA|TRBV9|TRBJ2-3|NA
CASSFAGASTDTQYF
TGTGCCAGCAGCTTCGCGGGGGCTAGCACAGATACGCAGTATTTT
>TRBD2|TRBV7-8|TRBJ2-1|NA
CASSFLASGRIGNEQFF
TGTGCCAGCAGCTTCTTGGCTAGCGGGAGAATCGGCAATGAGCAGTTCTTC
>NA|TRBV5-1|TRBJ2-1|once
CASSREGGVDEQFF
TGCGCCAGCAGCCGCGAGGGGGGCGTCGATGAGCAGTTCTTC
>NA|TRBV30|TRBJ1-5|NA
CAWSEKWNGNQPQHF
TGTGCCTGGAGTGAGAAGTGGAACGGCAATCAGCCCCAGCATTTT
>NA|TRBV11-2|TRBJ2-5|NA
CASSFVTGSETQYF
TGTGCCAGCAGCTTTGTGACGGGTTCGGAGACCCAGTACTTC
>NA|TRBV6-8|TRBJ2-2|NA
CASRYRGRSGYPGELFF
TGTGCCAGCAGATATAGAGGTCGGTCAGGGTATCCCGGGGAGCTGTTTTTT
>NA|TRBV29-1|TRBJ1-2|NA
CSVLSRQNAYGYTF
TGCAGCGTCCTATCCCGACAGAACGCCTATGGCTACACCTTC
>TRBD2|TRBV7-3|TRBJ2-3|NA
CASSLKSPAGGLADTQYF
TGTGCCAGCAGCTTAAAGTCCCCAGCGGGAGGGCTAGCAGATACGCAGTATTTT
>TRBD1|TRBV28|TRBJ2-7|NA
CASSSQGDSYEQYF
TGTGCCAGCAGCTCACAGGGGGACTCCTACGAGCAGTACTTC
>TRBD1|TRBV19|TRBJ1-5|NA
CASSGGDSDYQPQHF
TGTGCCAGTAGTGGGGGGGACAGCGATTATCAGCCCCAGCATTTT